This T cell receptor beta chain was identified in a study of cytomegalovirus exposure and HLA in healthy donors. In the case of this clone: No antigen is known for it.

Whole-study findings and limits: A previous analysis found most TCR beta V segments productive roughly 87% or roughly 30% of the time. The authors confirmed in vitro that three CMV-associated chains were specific for CMV antigens. According to reports, the classifier identified cytomegalovirus status with high specificity and sensitivity.

The CDR3 length is 15 residues. The V gene's germline CDR1 is MDHEN and CDR2 SYDVKM. Trimming cost V 3 bases and J 1 base, with 10 bases left between them. PCR employed 60 Vbeta and 13 Jbeta primers. The data were produced by immunoSEQ multiplex PCR, yet TCRdb's version contains in-frame clones alone and is incomplete. The table lists more than 110,000 clones, 75% to 90% of them singletons, with 1.2% in the top ten. The chain has TRBV28 and TRBJ1-5; possibly TRBD1 for D (5 bases). The TCR was taken from a female donor in good health and CMV-seronegative. The specimen sequenced was PBMCs. The CDR3 bases are TGTGCCAGCAGTTTTGGAGGGGACAGCAATCAGCCCCAGCATTTT. Protein: CASSFGGDSNQPQHF. Using reference TRBV28 and TRBJ1-5 for the parts outside the CDR3, the full variable domain is DVKVTQSSRYLVKRTGEKVFLECVQDMDHENMFWYRQDPGLGLRLIYFSYDVKMKEKGDIPEGYSVSREKKERFSLILESASTNQTSMYLCASSFGGDSNQPQHFGDGTRLSIL.